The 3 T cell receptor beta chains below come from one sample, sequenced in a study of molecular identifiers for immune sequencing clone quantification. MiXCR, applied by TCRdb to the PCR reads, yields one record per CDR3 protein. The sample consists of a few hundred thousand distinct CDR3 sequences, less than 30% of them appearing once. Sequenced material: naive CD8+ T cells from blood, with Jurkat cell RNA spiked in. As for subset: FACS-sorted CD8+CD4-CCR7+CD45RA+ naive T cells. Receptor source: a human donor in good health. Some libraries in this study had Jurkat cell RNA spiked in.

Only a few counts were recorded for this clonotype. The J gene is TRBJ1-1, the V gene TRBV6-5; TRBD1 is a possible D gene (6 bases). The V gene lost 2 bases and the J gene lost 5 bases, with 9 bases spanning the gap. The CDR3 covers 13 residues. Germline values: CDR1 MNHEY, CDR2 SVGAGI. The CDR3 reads CASSYTGTTEAFF. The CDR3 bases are TGTGCCAGCAGTTACACGGGGACAACTGAAGCTTTCTTT.

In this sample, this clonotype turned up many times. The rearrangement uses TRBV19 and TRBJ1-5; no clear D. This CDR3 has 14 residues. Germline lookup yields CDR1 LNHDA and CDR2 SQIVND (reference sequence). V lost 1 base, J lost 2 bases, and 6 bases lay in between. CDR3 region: CASSIGLGNQPQHF. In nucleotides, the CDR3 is TGTGCCAGTAGTATAGGACTGGGCAATCAGCCCCAGCATTTT.

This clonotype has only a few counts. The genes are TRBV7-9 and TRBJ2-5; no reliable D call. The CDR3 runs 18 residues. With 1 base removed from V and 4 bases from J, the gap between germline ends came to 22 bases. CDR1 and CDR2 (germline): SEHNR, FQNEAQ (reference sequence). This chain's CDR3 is CASSLVLRTGAGGETQYF. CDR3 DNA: TGTGCCAGCAGCTTAGTGCTTCGGACGGGCGCCGGTGGAGAGACCCAGTACTTC.